This TCR beta chain was recorded in a study of vaccination effects on CD4 cells after COVID-19. The CDR3 contains 14 residues. Trimming took 4 bases from V and 4 from J; bases not matched to a gene: 7. The V gene's germline CDR1 is SGHRS and CDR2 YFSETQ. There are a few counts of this clone. Antigen unknown. ViraFEST assay sequencing came after antigen-specific CD4+ T cells were expanded with viral peptide pools. Culture proceeded for approximately nine days, and CD4+ T cells were then isolated. BNT162b2 vaccine or mRNA-1273 vaccine was given to participants in two doses. TCRdb's table, derived via immunoSEQ multiplex PCR, lists solely in-frame clones and lacks some. The table has approximately 70,000 clones, 75% to 85% seen once.

The specimen comprised CD4+ T cells from PBMCs cultured with HCoV-229E spike peptides, sampled after COVID-19 vaccination. This TCR was recovered from a human donor who received a COVID-19 vaccine. The rearrangement uses TRBV5-1 and TRBJ2-5; TRBD1 matches at 7 bases. In nucleotides, the CDR3 is TGCGCCAGCAGCGCAAAGACAGGGTTAGAGACCCAGTACTTC. Its protein is CASSAKTGLETQYF. Together with reference TRBV5-1 and TRBJ2-5, the CDR3 gives the full variable domain: KAGVTQTPRYLIKTRGQQVTLSCSPISGHRSVSWYQQTPGQGLQFLFEYFSETQRNKGNFPGRFSGRQFSNSRSEMNVSTLELGDSALYLCASSAKTGLETQYFGPGTRLLVL.